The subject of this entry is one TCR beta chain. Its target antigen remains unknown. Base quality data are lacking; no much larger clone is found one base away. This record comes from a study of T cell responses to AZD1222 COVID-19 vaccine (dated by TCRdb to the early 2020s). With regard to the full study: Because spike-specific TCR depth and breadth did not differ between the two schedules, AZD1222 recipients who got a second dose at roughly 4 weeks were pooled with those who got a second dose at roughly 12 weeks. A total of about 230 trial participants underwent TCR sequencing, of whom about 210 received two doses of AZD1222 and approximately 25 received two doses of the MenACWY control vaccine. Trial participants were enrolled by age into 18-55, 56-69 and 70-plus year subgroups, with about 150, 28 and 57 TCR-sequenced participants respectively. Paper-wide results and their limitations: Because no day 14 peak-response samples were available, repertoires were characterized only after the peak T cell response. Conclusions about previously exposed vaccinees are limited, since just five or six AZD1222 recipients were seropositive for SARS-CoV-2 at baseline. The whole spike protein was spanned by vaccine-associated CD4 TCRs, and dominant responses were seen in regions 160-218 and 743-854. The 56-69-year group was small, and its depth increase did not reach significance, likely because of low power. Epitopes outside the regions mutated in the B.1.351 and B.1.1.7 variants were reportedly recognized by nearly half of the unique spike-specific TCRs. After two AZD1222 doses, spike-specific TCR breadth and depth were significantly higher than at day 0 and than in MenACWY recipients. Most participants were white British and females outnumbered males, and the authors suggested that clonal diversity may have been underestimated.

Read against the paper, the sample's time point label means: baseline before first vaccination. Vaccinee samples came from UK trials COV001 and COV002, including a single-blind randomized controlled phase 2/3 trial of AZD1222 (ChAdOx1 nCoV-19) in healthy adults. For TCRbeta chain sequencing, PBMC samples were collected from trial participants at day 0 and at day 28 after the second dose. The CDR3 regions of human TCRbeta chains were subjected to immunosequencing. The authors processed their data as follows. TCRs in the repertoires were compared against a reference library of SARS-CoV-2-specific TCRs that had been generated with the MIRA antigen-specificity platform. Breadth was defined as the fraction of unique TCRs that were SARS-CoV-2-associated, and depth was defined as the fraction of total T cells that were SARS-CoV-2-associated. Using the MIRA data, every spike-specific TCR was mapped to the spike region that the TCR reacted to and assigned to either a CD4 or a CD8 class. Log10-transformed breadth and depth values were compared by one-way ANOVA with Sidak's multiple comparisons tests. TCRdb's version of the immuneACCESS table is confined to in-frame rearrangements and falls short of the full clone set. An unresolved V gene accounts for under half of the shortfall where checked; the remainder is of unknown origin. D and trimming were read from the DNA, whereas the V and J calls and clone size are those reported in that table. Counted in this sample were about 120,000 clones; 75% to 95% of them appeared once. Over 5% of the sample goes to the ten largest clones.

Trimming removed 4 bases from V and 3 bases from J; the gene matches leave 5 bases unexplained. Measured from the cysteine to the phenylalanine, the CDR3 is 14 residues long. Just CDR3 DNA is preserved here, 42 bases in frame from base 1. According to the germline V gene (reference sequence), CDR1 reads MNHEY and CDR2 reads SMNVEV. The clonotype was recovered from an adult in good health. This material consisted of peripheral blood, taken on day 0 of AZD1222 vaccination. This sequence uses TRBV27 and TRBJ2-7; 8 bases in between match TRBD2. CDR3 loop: CASSSRGAFYEQYF. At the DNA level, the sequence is TGTGCCAGCAGTTCGCGGGGGGCATTCTACGAGCAGTACTTC.